This TCR beta chain appears in the sequencing data of a study of T cell changes during pregnancy in multiple sclerosis. The method was immunoSEQ multiplex PCR; TCRdb's version includes in-frame clones alone and lacks a portion of them. The profile shows approximately 100,000 clones, about 90% of them singletons. Germline assignment: CDR1 SGHTA and CDR2 FQGTGA. The V segment lost 1 base and the J segment 0 bases; nucleotides outside the gene matches: 9. The CDR3 extends over 18 amino acids. The receptor comes from a female donor with multiple sclerosis, enrolled in a pregnancy study. The chain combines TRBV7-3 with TRBJ2-5, with TRBD2 matching over 9 bases. Here the sequenced sample was peripheral blood, taken before pregnancy. The CDR3 protein is CASSLRGPSGGYQETQYF. CDR3 in DNA: TGTGCCAGCAGCTTAAGGGGACCCAGCGGGGGGTACCAAGAGACCCAGTACTTC.